This T cell receptor (beta chain) comes out of a study of response to subunit inactivated influenza vaccine. MiXCR, run by TCRdb on the RT-PCR reads, gives a single entry per CDR3 protein. The sample includes about 540,000 distinct CDR3 sequences, approximately 22% of them seen just once. This CDR3 contains 12 residues. V was clipped by 8 bases and J by 3 bases, with 7 bases between them. The V gene's germline CDR1 is MNHNS and CDR2 SASEGT. This same sample was also taken into another study, of T cells expressing NK-cell markers. That paper notes: TCR beta cDNA was made by 5'RACE template switching with UMIs. It was from sorted CD3+CD56+NKG2C+, CD3+CD56+NKG2C- and CD3+CD56-NKG2C+ T cells that TCR beta repertoires came. In the group of eight sequenced donors, seven were HCMV-seropositive and one was seronegative. Restricting sorting to alpha-beta TCR T cells was achieved in several experiments by an anti-gamma-delta TCR antibody. Dominance of the CD3+CD56-NKG2C+ fraction by these clonotypes also held in a handful of donors.

This chain connects TRBV6-1 to TRBJ1-4; D not resolved. The specimen comprised CD4+ T cells sorted from PBMCs, sampled 11 to 12 days after vaccination. The TCR comes from a man aged 50 or older who received an inactivated influenza vaccine. The CDR3 here is CASGRPNEKLFF. CDR3 DNA sequence: TGTGCCAGCGGTCGGCCTAATGAAAAACTGTTTTTT.